These 28 T cell receptor beta chains were all obtained from the same sample, sequenced in a study of cytomegalovirus exposure and HLA in healthy donors. This PCR relied on a set of 60 Vbeta primers and 13 Jbeta primers. Assay used: immunoSEQ multiplex PCR; TCRdb lists only in-frame clones, some missing. The table lists around 67,000 clones, 74% of them singletons, with about 20% in the top ten. Specimen: PBMCs. All receptors derive from a woman younger than 45 in good health and CMV-seropositive.

This chain connects TRBV28 to TRBJ1-1; 8 bases align to TRBD1. CDR1 and CDR2 from the germline V gene are MDHEN and SYDVKM. The V segment lost 3 bases and the J segment 1 base; nucleotides outside the gene matches: 10. The CDR3 contains 17 residues. CDR3 nucleotides: TGTGCCAGCAGTTTTGGAGCCAGGGGGCTTTGGAACACTGAAGCTTTCTTT. Its protein is CASSFGARGLWNTEAFF.

This clone was observed a handful of times. The chain recombines TRBV2 with TRBJ2-2, with TRBD2 as a possible D gene (5 bases). The V end lost 10 bases, the J end lost 6 bases, and 15 bases lay between the germline ends. Germline V gene lookup returns CDR1 SNHLY and CDR2 FYNNEI. The CDR3 contains 13 residues. The CDR3 DNA reads as TGTGCCACCTGGACGGACTTAGCCGGGGAGCTGTTTTTT. Translated, it gives CATWTDLAGELFF.

The V gene is TRBV6-5, the J gene TRBJ1-1; D might be TRBD1 (6 bases). The CDR3 consists of 16 residues. CDR1 is MNHEY and CDR2 is SVGAGI in the germline V gene. Trimming removed 2 bases from V and 0 bases from J, with 13 bases in between. The CDR3 is CASSYLRTDLNTEAFF. The CDR3 coding sequence is TGTGCCAGCAGTTACCTGCGGACAGATTTGAACACTGAAGCTTTCTTT.

The J gene is TRBJ1-1, the V gene TRBV19; D gene uncertain. Trimming took off 3 bases at V and 1 base at J, with 6 bases between the two ends. The CDR3 is 13 residues long. The V gene's germline CDR1 is LNHDA and CDR2 SQIVND (reference sequence). CDR3 amino acids: CASSMSGNTEAFF. In nucleotides, the CDR3 is TGTGCCAGTAGTATGTCAGGGAACACTGAAGCTTTCTTT.

V is TRBV29-1 and J is TRBJ1-2; D gene ambiguous. From germline, CDR1 is SQVTM and CDR2 ANQGSEA. The CDR3 sequence is 13 residues long. The V and J ends lost 0 bases and 4 bases respectively, with 9 bases between them. The CDR3 DNA follows: TGCAGCGTTGAAGATCTGGGAGCCTATGGCTACACCTTC. Translated: CSVEDLGAYGYTF. Looking up the rest from reference TRBV29-1 and TRBJ1-2 gives the full variable domain: SAVISQKPSRDICQRGTSLTIQCQVDSQVTMMFWYRQQPGQSLTLIATANQGSEATYESGFVIDKFPISRPNLTFSTLTVSNMSPEDSSIYLCSVEDLGAYGYTFGSGTRLTVV.

The chain uses TRBV6-5 and TRBJ2-7; D unclear. This CDR3 is built from 14 residues. Germline assignment: CDR1 MNHEY and CDR2 SVGAGI. The V gene lost 4 bases and the J gene lost 2 bases, with 12 bases spanning the gap. The CDR3 coding sequence is TGTGCCAGCAGTTCTCCGGGTATTACCTACGAGCAGTACTTC. It translates to CASSSPGITYEQYF.

This chain connects TRBV10-3 to TRBJ2-5; 11 nucleotides agree with TRBD2. V shed 2 bases, J shed 3 bases, and the junction held 8 bases outside the gene matches. This CDR3 has 17 residues. In germline, CDR1 is ENHRY, CDR2 SYGVKD. The CDR3 region has the DNA TGTGCCATCAGTGAGAGAGGGCTAGCGGGAGGTAAAGAGACCCAGTACTTC. This gives the protein CAISERGLAGGKETQYF.

The chain uses TRBV29-1 and TRBJ1-2; 11 bases line up with TRBD1. The CDR3 covers 13 residues. In germline, CDR1 is SQVTM, CDR2 ANQGSEA. Written as DNA, the CDR3 is TGCACCACTCGGACAGGGGGCAGCTATGGCTACACCTTC. This translates into CTTRTGGSYGYTF.

This clone was observed a handful of times. The chain uses TRBV9 and TRBJ1-5; D not resolved. Germline CDR1 is SGDLS and CDR2 is YYNGEE. This CDR3 has 14 amino acids. Trimming shortened V by 3 bases and J by 0 bases, and 7 bases separated the two germline ends. The CDR3 nucleotides are TGTGCCAGCAGCGGCGGGGATAGCAATCAGCCCCAGCATTTT. It yields the protein CASSGGDSNQPQHF.

J is TRBJ1-2 and V is TRBV2, with D tentatively TRBD1 (5 bases). The CDR3 is 14 amino acids. The germline CDR1 and CDR2 sequences are SNHLY and FYNNEI. Trimming took off 2 bases at V and 6 bases at J, with 13 bases between the two ends. CDR3 region: CASSEFRGTHGYTF. DNA for the CDR3: TGTGCCAGCAGTGAATTCCGGGGGACCCATGGCTACACCTTC. The full variable domain, in which reference TRBV2 and TRBJ1-2 provide the parts outside the CDR3, is EPEVTQTPSHQVTQMGQEVILRCVPISNHLYFYWYRQILGQKVEFLVSFYNNEISEKSEIFDDQFSVERPDGSNFTLKIRSTKLEDSAMYFCASSEFRGTHGYTFGSGTRLTVV.

J is TRBJ2-5 and V is TRBV30; 10 bases fit TRBD1. The J segment lost 3 bases and the V segment lost 4 bases, leaving 8 bases of the junction unmatched. Germline loops: CDR1 GTSNPN, CDR2 SVGIG (reference sequence). This CDR3 region has 15 residues. CDR3 sequence: CAWTGTGVPKETQYF. CDR3 nucleotides: TGTGCCTGGACGGGGACAGGGGTCCCGAAAGAGACCCAGTACTTC. Looking up the rest from reference TRBV30 and TRBJ2-5 gives the full variable domain: SQTIHQWPATLVQPVGSPLSLECTVEGTSNPNLYWYRQAAGRGLQLLFYSVGIGQISSEVPQNLSASRPQDRQFILSSKKLLLSDSGFYLCAWTGTGVPKETQYFGPGTRLLVL.

This chain uses TRBV2 with TRBJ1-5, with D tentatively TRBD1 (5 bases). The CDR3 is made up of 14 amino acids. Germline assignment: CDR1 SNHLY and CDR2 FYNNEI. Trimming shortened V by 4 bases and J by 7 bases, and 14 bases separated the two germline ends. CDR3 region: CASSGGRAGQPQHF. For the CDR3, the DNA is TGTGCCAGCAGTGGCGGCAGGGCGGGGCAGCCCCAGCATTTT. Drawing the rest from reference TRBV2 and TRBJ1-5, the complete variable domain is EPEVTQTPSHQVTQMGQEVILRCVPISNHLYFYWYRQILGQKVEFLVSFYNNEISEKSEIFDDQFSVERPDGSNFTLKIRSTKLEDSAMYFCASSGGRAGQPQHFGDGTRLSIL.

The V and J genes are TRBV5-4 and TRBJ1-2; possible D gene TRBD1, 6 bases. Germline V CDR1 and CDR2: SGHNT, YYREEE (reference sequence). This CDR3 contains 14 residues. V dropped 4 bases and J dropped 3 bases, with 13 bases sitting between them. DNA for the CDR3: TGTGCCAGCAGCGCGGGCTGGACAGACTATGGCTACACCTTC. This encodes CASSAGWTDYGYTF.

The sample holds a few counts of this clone. The gene calls are TRBV5-1 and TRBJ1-1, with D maybe TRBD1 (6 bases). V lost 3 bases to trimming and J lost 5 bases, with 11 bases between them. CDR1 is SGHRS, CDR2 YFSETQ, per germline. The CDR3 covers 13 residues. The CDR3: CASSYERGTEAFF. As DNA, the CDR3 is TGCGCCAGCAGCTATGAAAGGGGGACTGAAGCTTTCTTT.

The V gene is TRBV19, the J gene TRBJ1-1; unclear D gene. This CDR3 has 13 residues. The V gene's germline CDR1 is LNHDA and CDR2 SQIVND (reference sequence). Trimming took off 5 bases at V and 0 bases at J, with 7 bases between the two ends. CDR3 loop: CASSATVNTEAFF. DNA of the CDR3: TGTGCCAGTAGTGCGACTGTGAACACTGAAGCTTTCTTT.

Concerning this clone itself: This likely comes from a read error, as the CDR3 has no conserved phenylalanine or tryptophan at its end. The chain combines TRBV25-1 with TRBJ1-1; TRBD1 is a possible D gene (5 bases). The ends were cut back, 4 bases at V and 4 bases at J, with 13 bases in the middle. This CDR3 has 14 amino acids. Germline assignment: CDR1 MGHDK and CDR2 SYGVNS. CDR3 nucleotide sequence: TGTGCCAGCAGTGTACGGGGGGTCATCACTGAAGCTTTCTTG. As protein: CASSVRGVITEAFL.

The rearrangement links TRBV9 to TRBJ1-2; the D is unclear. V was clipped by 3 bases and J by 8 bases, with 14 bases between them. Germline CDR1 and CDR2: SGDLS and YYNGEE. This CDR3 comprises 13 residues. CDR3 nucleotides: TGTGCCAGCAGCGGCGGGGTTAATCGGGGCTACACCTTC. Amino acids: CASSGGVNRGYTF.

The chain couples TRBV29-1 to TRBJ2-4, with 7 bases matching TRBD1. Trimming cost V 5 bases and J 3 bases; bases outside gene matches: 1. The germline gives CDR1 SQVTM, CDR2 ANQGSEA. This CDR3 is 12 amino acids long. As DNA, the CDR3 is TGCAGCGTTCGGGACAGCAAAAACATTCAGTACTTC. Amino acid sequence: CSVRDSKNIQYF.

This chain links TRBV29-1 with TRBJ1-1; D is ambiguous. V lost 5 bases, J lost 5 bases, and 12 bases lay in between. Germline loops: CDR1 SQVTM, CDR2 ANQGSEA. The CDR3 loop spans 12 amino acids. CDR3 sequence reads: CSVRPGRTEAFF. CDR3 bases: TGCAGCGTTAGACCGGGAAGGACTGAAGCTTTCTTT.

This rearrangement joins TRBV7-9 to TRBJ2-7; perhaps TRBD1 as D (6 bases). The CDR3 length is 12 residues. The germline V gene encodes CDR1 SEHNR and CDR2 FQNEAQ (reference sequence). The V and J ends lost 5 bases and 5 bases respectively, with 10 bases between them. CDR3 residues: CASSLSGDEQYF. CDR3 nucleotides: TGTGCCAGCAGCCTCTCAGGGGACGAGCAGTACTTC. Full variable domain (remainder filled in from reference TRBV7-9 and TRBJ2-7): DTGVSQNPRHKITKRGQNVTFRCDPISEHNRLYWYRQTLGQGPEFLTYFQNEAQLEKSRLLSDRFSAERPKGSFSTLEIQRTEQGDSAMYLCASSLSGDEQYFGPGTRLTVT.

The chain uses TRBV28 and TRBJ1-2, with unresolved D. The CDR3 extends over 13 amino acids. Trimming left V 3 bases short and J 5 bases short, with 10 bases between. Per the germline V gene, CDR1 is MDHEN and CDR2 is SYDVKM. CDR3 DNA: TGTGCCAGCAGTTTTGGCAGGCCTTATGGCTACACCTTC. It translates to CASSFGRPYGYTF.

The chain combines TRBV28 with TRBJ1-1, with no clear D. CDR1 is MDHEN and CDR2 is SYDVKM in the germline V gene. The CDR3 is made up of 13 amino acids. The V gene lost 3 bases and the J gene lost 1 base, with 6 bases spanning the gap. CDR3 sequence: CASSLEGNTEAFF. CDR3 bases: TGTGCCAGCAGTTTGGAGGGGAACACTGAAGCTTTCTTT.

The chain employs TRBV2 and TRBJ1-2, with a weak D call TRBD1 (5 bases). In germline, CDR1 is SNHLY, CDR2 FYNNEI. CDR3 length equals 13 residues. V was trimmed by 6 bases and J by 2 bases, leaving 10 bases between them. The CDR3 spells CASRNKGNYGYTF. DNA of the CDR3: TGTGCCAGCAGGAATAAGGGGAACTATGGCTACACCTTC.

This rearrangement joins TRBV2 to TRBJ2-1; D perhaps matches TRBD1 (6 bases). The CDR3 extends over 15 amino acids. Germline V gene lookup returns CDR1 SNHLY and CDR2 FYNNEI. V lost 6 bases and J 6 bases, leaving 18 bases between the germline ends. CDR3 loop: CASSITGQRTNEQFF. CDR3 in DNA: TGTGCCAGCAGCATTACGGGACAACGCACCAATGAGCAGTTCTTC.

The chain recombines TRBV10-3 with TRBJ2-3; 8 bases are shared with TRBD2. The CDR3 spans 15 residues. From germline, CDR1 is ENHRY and CDR2 SYGVKD. With V trimmed by 4 bases and J by 0 bases, 3 bases remained unmatched. The CDR3 region is CAISAGGFSTDTQYF. Here the CDR3 DNA reads TGTGCCATCAGTGCGGGAGGGTTCAGCACAGATACGCAGTATTTT.

J is TRBJ2-1 and V is TRBV5-4; 14 positions agree with TRBD2. The CDR3 loop spans 15 amino acids. V trimming: 0 bases; J trimming: 8 bases; junction bases outside the gene matches: 1. Germline CDR1 reads SGHNT; CDR2 reads YYREEE (reference sequence). The CDR3 region has the DNA TGTGCCAGCAGCTTGGCGGGACTAGCGGGAGATGAGCAGTTCTTC. Translated: CASSLAGLAGDEQFF.

The V call is TRBV30, the J call TRBJ2-7; possibly TRBD1 for D (5 bases). There are 13 residues in the CDR3. In germline, CDR1 is GTSNPN, CDR2 SVGIG (reference sequence). Trimming took 0 bases from V and 6 from J, leaving 12 bases between them. The CDR3 sequence is CAWSVGDSSEQYF. The CDR3 DNA sequence: TGTGCCTGGAGTGTAGGGGATAGTTCCGAGCAGTACTTC.

The chain recombines TRBV20-1 with TRBJ1-2, with a possible D match to TRBD1 (6 bases). The CDR3 contains 11 residues. CDR1 and CDR2 from the germline V gene are DFQATT and SNEGSKA (reference sequence). V was pared by 3 bases and J by 7 bases, with 9 bases between. For the CDR3, the DNA is TGCAGTGCTAGGTACAGGGCTGGCTACACCTTC. It codes for CSARYRAGYTF.